The 4 T cell receptor beta chains below were found in one sample sequenced in a study of T cells in Graves' hyperthyroidism and ophthalmopathy. The CDR3 regions of TCR beta were amplified from RNA transcripts. The TCR CDR3 first-round RT-PCR relied on the HTBI primer set. TCRdb processed the multiplex PCR reads anew with MiXCR; each CDR3 protein has one entry. Of around 260,000 distinct CDR3 sequences in the sample, less than 30% were seen once. Material: blood. The receptors were sampled from a man aged 35 to 55 with Graves' hyperthyroidism that later progressed to Graves' ophthalmopathy.

The chain employs TRBV6-5 and TRBJ2-7; the match to TRBD2 covers 8 bases. Germline CDR1 is MNHEY and CDR2 is SVGAGI. This CDR3 is 14 amino acids long. V shed 2 bases and J 5 bases; nucleotides not matched to a gene: 5. CDR3 in DNA: TGTGCCAGCAGTTACGCGGGGGGCCAGGACGAGCAGTACTTC. Protein: CASSYAGGQDEQYF.

This clonotype was seen at least ten times. The V gene is TRBV11-3, the J gene TRBJ2-2; 12 bases align to TRBD1. Germline trimming cut 5 bases from V and 9 bases from J; bases unmatched to any gene: 7. Germline-derived CDR1 and CDR2 are SGHNT and YENEEA. CDR3 size: 15 residues. DNA for the CDR3: TGTGCCAGCAGCCCCGGGACAGGGGGCCACAGGGAGCTGTTTTTT. It specifies CASSPGTGGHRELFF.

This sequence joins TRBV6-5 and TRBJ1-2; D ambiguous. V was trimmed by 0 bases and J by 4 bases, leaving 9 bases between them. There are 14 residues in the CDR3. Germline assignment: CDR1 MNHEY and CDR2 SVGAGI. CDR3 sequence: CASSYSTARYGYTF. The CDR3 bases are TGTGCCAGCAGTTACTCAACAGCCCGCTATGGCTACACCTTC.

This chain joins TRBV6-2 or TRBV6-3 and TRBJ1-2; D remains unclear. CDR1 and CDR2 (germline): MNHEY, SVGEGT. V gave up 2 bases and J gave up 7 bases, with 11 bases separating them. The CDR3 runs 13 residues. CDR3 region: CASSYEPDSGYTF. The CDR3 DNA follows: TGTGCCAGCAGTTACGAACCAGATTCTGGCTACACCTTC.